This T cell receptor (beta chain) was identified during a study of blood T cell repertoires in COVID-19. The CDR3 totals 14 residues. Trimming pared 8 bases from V and 9 bases from J, leaving 20 bases between. Germline lookup yields CDR1 SNHLY and CDR2 FYNNEI. Here immunoSEQ multiplex PCR was the method, and the copy in TCRdb shows in-frame clones only, minus some. The repertoire holds under 350,000 clones, about 89% seen once, with 1.5% to 2% in the top ten. Assignment of participants to cohorts was predicated upon participant-reported clinical history. The rearrangement joins TRBV2 to TRBJ2-1; maybe TRBD2 (6 bases). Sequenced sample: PBMCs or T cells enriched from blood (not recorded which). The source of this sequence is a woman between 40 and 50 years old who had recovered from COVID-19. CDR3 amino acids: CASCWGIPGGEQFF. CDR3 bases: TGTGCCAGCTGTTGGGGGATCCCCGGGGGTGAGCAGTTCTTC. Looking up the rest from reference TRBV2 and TRBJ2-1 gives the full variable domain: EPEVTQTPSHQVTQMGQEVILRCVPISNHLYFYWYRQILGQKVEFLVSFYNNEISEKSEIFDDQFSVERPDGSNFTLKIRSTKLEDSAMYFCASCWGIPGGEQFFGPGTRLTVL.